Presented here are 15 T cell receptor beta chains from one specimen sequenced in a study of TIL therapy for anti-PD-1-resistant metastatic lung cancer. The immunoSEQ assay was v3. Sequencing was performed with immunoSEQ multiplex PCR; in TCRdb, only in-frame clones are kept and a portion is missing. The sample has 50,000 to 65,000 clones; 55% to 75% are singletons. Regarding time point: pre-treatment sample, taken before nivolumab and TIL therapy. The sequenced sample was blood, obtained at baseline. The receptors come from a person aged 25 to 85 with non-small cell lung cancer.

The chain uses TRBV5-1 and TRBJ2-1; D may be TRBD2 (6 bases). The V end was cut by 1 base, the J end by 3 bases, with 8 bases between. This CDR3 has 14 residues. Germline CDR1 SGHRS, CDR2 YFSETQ. CDR3 coding DNA: TGCGCCAGCAGCTTGCGGGGACTCTACAATGAGCAGTTCTTC. It translates to CASSLRGLYNEQFF. Based on the CDR3 plus reference TRBV5-1 and TRBJ2-1, the full variable domain is KAGVTQTPRYLIKTRGQQVTLSCSPISGHRSVSWYQQTPGQGLQFLFEYFSETQRNKGNFPGRFSGRQFSNSRSEMNVSTLELGDSALYLCASSLRGLYNEQFFGPGTRLTVL.

The V and J genes are TRBV4-1 and TRBJ1-2, with D unresolved. Between the trimmed V and J ends, which lost 4 bases and 4 bases, there was a span of 13 bases. The CDR3 runs to 14 residues. Germline CDR1 reads MGHRA; CDR2 reads YSYEKL. As DNA, the CDR3 is TGCGCCAGCAGCCCGGACCGTGGATTCTATGGCTACACCTTC. It is translated as CASSPDRGFYGYTF.

This clone was observed a handful of times. The CDR3 is CASKDRTELEAFF. The DNA of the CDR3 is TGTGCCAGTAAGGACCGGACAGAACTGGAAGCTTTCTTT. The V and J genes are TRBV19 and TRBJ1-1, with D possibly TRBD1 on 6 matching bases. The CDR3 length is 13 residues. Germline V gene lookup returns CDR1 LNHDA and CDR2 SQIVND (reference sequence). Trimming took 7 bases from V and 8 from J, leaving 17 bases between them.

The chain has TRBV28 and TRBJ1-2; D is possibly TRBD1 (5 bases). Germline V gives CDR1 MDHEN, CDR2 SYDVKM. The length of the CDR3 is 13 residues. The ends were cut back, 6 bases at V and 6 bases at J, with 14 bases in the middle. Written as DNA, the CDR3 is TGTGCCAGCAGCCTATCCGGGGGACATGGCTACACCTTC. The encoded protein is CASSLSGGHGYTF.

The genes are TRBV5-1 and TRBJ2-7; D possibly uses TRBD1 or TRBD2 (5 bases each). The CDR3 totals 12 residues. The V end was cut by 3 bases, the J end by 5 bases, with 9 bases between. In germline, CDR1 is SGHRS, CDR2 YFSETQ. The DNA of the CDR3 is TGCGCCAGCAGCTCCCGGGGCCACGAGCAGTACTTC. As protein: CASSSRGHEQYF.

The count of this clone is one. CDR3 amino acids: CASSQDRGTGVETQYF. CDR3 bases: TGCGCCAGCAGCCAAGATCGGGGGACAGGGGTAGAGACCCAGTACTTC. This chain connects TRBV4-1 to TRBJ2-5; 10 bases map to TRBD1. With 0 bases clipped from V and 4 bases from J, the junction kept 5 bases outside the gene matches. CDR1 is MGHRA, CDR2 YSYEKL, per germline. This CDR3 contains 16 residues.

This clone was counted only a few times. This chain connects TRBV12-5 to TRBJ1-2; TRBD1 is a possible D gene (5 bases). V was pared by 5 bases and J by 4 bases, with 17 bases between. The CDR3 is 15 amino acids. From germline, CDR1 is LGHNT and CDR2 FRNRAP. CDR3 residues: CASGLPSGRSYGYTF. The CDR3 bases are TGTGCTAGTGGTCTCCCATCGGGGCGTAGCTATGGCTACACCTTC.

The gene calls are TRBV30 and TRBJ2-2; D is perhaps TRBD1 (6 bases). Germline V gene lookup returns CDR1 GTSNPN and CDR2 SVGIG (reference sequence). V was trimmed by 3 bases and J by 6 bases, leaving 20 bases between them. This CDR3 is 16 amino acids long. In DNA, the CDR3 is TGTGCCTGGAGGATGAGAGGCAGGGGTTTCGCCGGGGAGCTGTTTTTT. This encodes CAWRMRGRGFAGELFF. Complete variable domain (other parts from reference TRBV30 and TRBJ2-2): SQTIHQWPATLVQPVGSPLSLECTVEGTSNPNLYWYRQAAGRGLQLLFYSVGIGQISSEVPQNLSASRPQDRQFILSSKKLLLSDSGFYLCAWRMRGRGFAGELFFGEGSRLTVL.

This clone was picked up one time. The CDR3 spells CADGGGPSLTF. CDR3 DNA: TGTGCCGACGGCGGGGGGCCCTCTCTGACCTTC. The chain couples TRBV30 to TRBJ1-2; tentatively, D is TRBD1 (6 bases). This CDR3 contains 11 residues. Germline assignment: CDR1 GTSNPN and CDR2 SVGIG (reference sequence). V shed 8 bases and J shed 14 bases, with 21 bases lying between them.

This clone was recorded a few times. This chain links TRBV5-6 with TRBJ2-7; 9 bases match TRBD2. CDR1 and CDR2 (germline): SGHDT, YYEEEE. J gave up 2 bases and V 2 bases, and 2 bases lay outside the gene matches. The CDR3 length is 14 residues. The CDR3 sequence is CASSFRGRAYEQYF. The CDR3 region has the DNA TGTGCCAGCAGCTTTCGCGGGAGGGCCTACGAGCAGTACTTC.

The V gene is TRBV9, the J gene TRBJ2-1, with D possibly TRBD2 on 5 matching bases. V lost 2 bases to trimming and J lost 9 bases, with 18 bases between them. CDR3 length: 15 amino acids. From germline, CDR1 is SGDLS and CDR2 YYNGEE. The CDR3 DNA reads as TGTGCCAGCAGCGTGGGATGGGCCCCGGAGGTTGAGCAGTTCTTC. This sequence encodes CASSVGWAPEVEQFF.

The chain combines TRBV5-4 with TRBJ2-3; TRBD2 matches at 11 bases. This CDR3 is built from 15 residues. Germline trimming cut 3 bases from V and 1 base from J; bases unmatched to any gene: 1. Germline lookup yields CDR1 SGHNT and CDR2 YYREEE (reference sequence). The DNA of the CDR3 is TGTGCCAGCAGCTCGACTAGCGGGGGCACAGATACGCAGTATTTT. Protein: CASSSTSGGTDTQYF.

This clone has a handful of counts. The chain is built from TRBV30 and TRBJ1-1; 7 positions agree with TRBD1. The CDR3 covers 13 residues. V was pared by 0 bases and J by 6 bases, with 4 bases of the junction left unmatched. Per germline, CDR1 GTSNPN and CDR2 SVGIG (reference sequence). The CDR3 is CAWSVDRAAEAFF. In DNA form, the CDR3 reads TGTGCCTGGAGTGTAGACAGGGCAGCTGAAGCTTTCTTT.

The V call is TRBV7-6, the J call TRBJ1-3, with D unclear. Trimming cost V 5 bases and J 0 bases, with 14 bases left between them. This CDR3 contains 16 residues. Germline V gives CDR1 SGHVS, CDR2 FNYEAQ. CDR3 in amino acids: CASSDSGRRSGNTIYF. The CDR3 DNA reads as TGTGCCAGCAGCGATTCAGGAAGGCGCTCTGGAAACACCATATATTTT.

V is TRBV7-2 and J is TRBJ2-3, with unresolved D. The CDR3 is made up of 14 amino acids. Per the germline V gene, CDR1 is SGHTA and CDR2 is FQGNSA. Trimming shortened V by 0 bases and J by 1 base, and 5 bases separated the two germline ends. CDR3 bases: TGTGCCAGCAGCTTAGCGGCCCGCACAGATACGCAGTATTTT. This translates into CASSLAARTDTQYF.